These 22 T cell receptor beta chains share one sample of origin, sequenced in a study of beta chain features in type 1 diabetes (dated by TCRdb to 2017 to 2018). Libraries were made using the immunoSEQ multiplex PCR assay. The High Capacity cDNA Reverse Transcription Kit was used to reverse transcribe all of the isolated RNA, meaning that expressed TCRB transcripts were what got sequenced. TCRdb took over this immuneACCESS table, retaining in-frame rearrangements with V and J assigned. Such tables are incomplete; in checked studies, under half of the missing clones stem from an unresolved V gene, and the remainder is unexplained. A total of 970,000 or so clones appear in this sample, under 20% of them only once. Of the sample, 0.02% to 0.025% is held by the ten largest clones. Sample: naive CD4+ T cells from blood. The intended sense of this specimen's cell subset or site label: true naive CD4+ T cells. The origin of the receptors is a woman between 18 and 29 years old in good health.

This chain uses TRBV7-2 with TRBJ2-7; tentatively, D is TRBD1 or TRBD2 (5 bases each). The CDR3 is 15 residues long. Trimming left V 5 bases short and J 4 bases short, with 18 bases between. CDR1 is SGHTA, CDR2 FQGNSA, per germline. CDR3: CASSVRPGPVYEQYF. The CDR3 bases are TGTGCCAGCAGCGTCCGACCGGGACCAGTGTACGAGCAGTACTTC.

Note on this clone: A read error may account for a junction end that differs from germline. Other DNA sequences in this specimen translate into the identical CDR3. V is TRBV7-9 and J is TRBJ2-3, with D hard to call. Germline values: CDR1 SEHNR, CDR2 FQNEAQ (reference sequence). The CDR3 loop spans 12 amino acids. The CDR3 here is CASSLGIDTQYF. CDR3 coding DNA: TGCGCCAGCAGCTTGGGTATAGATACGCAGTATTTT.

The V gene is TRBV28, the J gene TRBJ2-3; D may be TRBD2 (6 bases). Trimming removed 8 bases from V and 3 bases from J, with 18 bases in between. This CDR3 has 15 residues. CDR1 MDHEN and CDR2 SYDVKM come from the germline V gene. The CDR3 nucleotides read TGTGCCAGCGGGGGGACGGGGAAGGGGACAGATACGCAGTATTTT. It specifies CASGGTGKGTDTQYF.

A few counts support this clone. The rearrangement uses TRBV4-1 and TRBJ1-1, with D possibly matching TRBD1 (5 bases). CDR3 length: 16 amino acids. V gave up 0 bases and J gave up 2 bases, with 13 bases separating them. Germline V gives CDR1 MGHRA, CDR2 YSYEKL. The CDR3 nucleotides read TGCGCCAGCAGCCAAGAATCTGGGGGGTTCAACACTGAAGCTTTCTTT. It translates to CASSQESGGFNTEAFF.

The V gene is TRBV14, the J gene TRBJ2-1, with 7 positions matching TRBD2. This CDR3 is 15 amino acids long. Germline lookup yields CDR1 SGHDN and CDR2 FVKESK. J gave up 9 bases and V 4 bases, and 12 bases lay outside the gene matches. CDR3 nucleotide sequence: TGTGCCAGCAGCCCACGGACTAGTCCCCGAGGTGAGCAGTTCTTC. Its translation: CASSPRTSPRGEQFF.

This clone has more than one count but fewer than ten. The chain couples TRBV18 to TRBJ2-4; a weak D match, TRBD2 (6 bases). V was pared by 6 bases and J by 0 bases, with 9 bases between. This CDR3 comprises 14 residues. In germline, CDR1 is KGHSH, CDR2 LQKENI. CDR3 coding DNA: TGTGCCAGCTCTGGGACTGAAGCCAAAAACATTCAGTACTTC. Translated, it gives CASSGTEAKNIQYF.

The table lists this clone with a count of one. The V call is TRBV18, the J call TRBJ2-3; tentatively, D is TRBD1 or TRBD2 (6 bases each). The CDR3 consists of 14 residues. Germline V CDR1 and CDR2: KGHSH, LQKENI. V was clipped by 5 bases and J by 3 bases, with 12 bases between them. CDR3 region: CASSRGGTTDTQYF. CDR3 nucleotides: TGTGCCAGCTCAAGAGGGGGGACAACAGATACGCAGTATTTT.

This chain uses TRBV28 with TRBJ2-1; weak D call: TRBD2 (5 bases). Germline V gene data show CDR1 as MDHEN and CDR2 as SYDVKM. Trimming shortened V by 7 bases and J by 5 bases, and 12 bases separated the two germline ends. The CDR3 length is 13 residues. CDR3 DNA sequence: TGTGCCAGCAAGGCCCCCGGGGACAATGAGCAGTTCTTC. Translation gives CASKAPGDNEQFF.

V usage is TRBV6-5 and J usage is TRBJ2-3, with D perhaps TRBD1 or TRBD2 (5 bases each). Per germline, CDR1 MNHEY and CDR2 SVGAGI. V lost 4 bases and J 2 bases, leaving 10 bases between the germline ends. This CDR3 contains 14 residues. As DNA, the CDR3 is TGTGCCAGCAGTTTTGGGGGAGTCACAGATACGCAGTATTTT. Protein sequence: CASSFGGVTDTQYF.

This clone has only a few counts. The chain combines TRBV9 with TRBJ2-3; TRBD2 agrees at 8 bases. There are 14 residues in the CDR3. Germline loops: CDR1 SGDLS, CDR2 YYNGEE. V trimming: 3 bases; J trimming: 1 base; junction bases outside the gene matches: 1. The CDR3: CASSATSGTDTQYF. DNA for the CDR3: TGTGCCAGCAGCGCGACTAGCGGCACAGATACGCAGTATTTT.

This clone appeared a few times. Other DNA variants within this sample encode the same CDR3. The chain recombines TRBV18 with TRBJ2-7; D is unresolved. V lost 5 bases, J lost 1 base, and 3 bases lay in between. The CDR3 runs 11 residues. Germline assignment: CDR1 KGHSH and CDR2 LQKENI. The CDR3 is CASSSSYEQYF. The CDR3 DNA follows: TGTGCCAGCTCATCTTCCTACGAGCAGTACTTC.

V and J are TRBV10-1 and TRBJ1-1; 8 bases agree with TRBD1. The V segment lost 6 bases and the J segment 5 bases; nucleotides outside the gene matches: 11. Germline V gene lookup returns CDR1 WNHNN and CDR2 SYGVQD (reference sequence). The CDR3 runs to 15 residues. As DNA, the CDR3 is TGCGCCAGCAGCCCCGTGACAGGGGTTGGGACTGAAGCTTTCTTT. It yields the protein CASSPVTGVGTEAFF.

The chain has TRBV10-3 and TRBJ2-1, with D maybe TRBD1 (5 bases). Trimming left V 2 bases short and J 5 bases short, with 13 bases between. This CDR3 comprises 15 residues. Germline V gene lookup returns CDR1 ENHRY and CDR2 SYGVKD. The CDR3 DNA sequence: TGTGCCATCAGTGAGGGCAGGGATGAAGACAATGAGCAGTTCTTC. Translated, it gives CAISEGRDEDNEQFF.

CDR3 coding DNA: TGTGCCAGCAGCTTATACGTGGGCGGGGAGCTGTTTTTT. Amino acids: CASSLYVGGELFF. The genes are TRBV7-3 and TRBJ2-2; D not certain. There are 13 residues in the CDR3. Germline V lookup: CDR1 SGHTA, CDR2 FQGTGA. Trimming took off 2 bases at V and 7 bases at J, with 8 bases between the two ends.

The CDR3 here is CAISDGTGGTVTQYF. CDR3 coding DNA: TGTGCCATCAGTGACGGGACAGGGGGTACGGTGACCCAGTACTTC. This sequence joins TRBV10-3 and TRBJ2-5; 11 positions match TRBD1. J was trimmed by 7 bases and V by 3 bases; bases with no gene match: 7. Germline CDR1 ENHRY, CDR2 SYGVKD. This CDR3 has 15 amino acids.

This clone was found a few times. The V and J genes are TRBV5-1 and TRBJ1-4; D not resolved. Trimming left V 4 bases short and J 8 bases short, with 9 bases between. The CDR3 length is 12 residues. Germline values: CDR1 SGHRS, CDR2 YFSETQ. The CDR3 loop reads CASSPWGEKLFF. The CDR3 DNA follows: TGCGCCAGCAGCCCGTGGGGAGAAAAACTGTTTTTT.

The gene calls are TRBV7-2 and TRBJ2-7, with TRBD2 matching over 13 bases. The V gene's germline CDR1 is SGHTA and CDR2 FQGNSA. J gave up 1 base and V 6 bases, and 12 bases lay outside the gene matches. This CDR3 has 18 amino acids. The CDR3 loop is CASRGLGLAGEGSYEQYF. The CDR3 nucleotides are TGTGCCAGCAGGGGACTTGGACTAGCGGGAGAGGGGTCCTACGAGCAGTACTTC.

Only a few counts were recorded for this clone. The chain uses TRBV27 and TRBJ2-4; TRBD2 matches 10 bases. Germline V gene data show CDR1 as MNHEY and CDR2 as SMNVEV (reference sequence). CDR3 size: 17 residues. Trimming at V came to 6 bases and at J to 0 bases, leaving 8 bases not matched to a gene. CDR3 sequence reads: CASRDTSGMGAKNIQYF. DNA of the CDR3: TGTGCCAGCAGAGATACTAGCGGGATGGGAGCCAAAAACATTCAGTACTTC.

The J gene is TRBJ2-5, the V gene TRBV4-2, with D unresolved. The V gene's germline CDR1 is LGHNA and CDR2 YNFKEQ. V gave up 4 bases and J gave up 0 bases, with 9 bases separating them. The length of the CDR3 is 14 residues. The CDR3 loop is CASSLTLYQETQYF. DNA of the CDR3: TGTGCCAGCAGCCTCACACTGTACCAAGAGACCCAGTACTTC.

CDR3 sequence (DNA): TGTGCCATCAGTGAGGCAGAGAACAGGGGAAGTTATGGCTACACCTTC. As protein: CAISEAENRGSYGYTF. The gene calls are TRBV10-3 and TRBJ1-2; 7 positions agree with TRBD1. Germline lookup yields CDR1 ENHRY and CDR2 SYGVKD. The CDR3 is 16 amino acids. V was clipped by 2 bases and J by 5 bases; unmatched bases: 11.

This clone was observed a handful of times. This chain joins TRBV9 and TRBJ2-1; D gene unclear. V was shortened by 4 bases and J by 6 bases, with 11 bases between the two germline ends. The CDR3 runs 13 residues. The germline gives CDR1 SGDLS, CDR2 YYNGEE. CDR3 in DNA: TGTGCCAGCAGCCCGACGCTAGGCAATGAGCAGTTCTTC. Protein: CASSPTLGNEQFF.

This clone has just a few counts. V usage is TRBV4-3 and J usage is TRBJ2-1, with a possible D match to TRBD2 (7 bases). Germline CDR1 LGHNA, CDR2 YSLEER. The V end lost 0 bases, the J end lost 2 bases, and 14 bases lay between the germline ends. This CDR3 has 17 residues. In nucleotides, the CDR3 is TGCGCCAGCAGCCAAGAGGGGGGGCGGCGCCCCTACAATGAGCAGTTCTTC. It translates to CASSQEGGRRPYNEQFF.